These 2 T cell receptor beta chains share one sample of origin, sequenced in a study of siplizumab effects on memory and regulatory T cells. The protocol was immunoSEQ multiplex PCR, while the TCRdb copy is restricted to in-frame clones and leaves out a portion. This sample has 90,000 to 120,000 clones, with around 95% found just once. Sequencing was done on a sample of Tregs sorted from blood. The receptor set was obtained from a human donor in good health.

The rearrangement joins TRBV5-4 to TRBJ2-2; 11 bases align to TRBD2. Trimming at V came to 4 bases and at J to 7 bases, leaving 12 bases not matched to a gene. The CDR3 runs 17 residues. Per germline, CDR1 SGHNT and CDR2 YYREEE (reference sequence). The CDR3 region has the DNA TGTGCCAGCAGCCCCGGACTAGCGGGCGTTGTATACGGGGAGCTGTTTTTT. Translation gives CASSPGLAGVVYGELFF.

This clone was counted once. V gene TRBV6-6 combines with J gene TRBJ1-6; 9 bases are shared with TRBD1. The CDR3 is 15 residues long. Germline trimming cut 2 bases from V and 7 bases from J; bases unmatched to any gene: 3. Per the germline V gene, CDR1 is MNHNY and CDR2 is SVGAGI (reference sequence). CDR3 amino acids: CASSYRGQGNSPLHF. CDR3 in DNA: TGTGCCAGCAGTTACCGAGGACAGGGGAATTCACCCCTCCACTTT.